The 3 T cell receptor beta chains below come from one sample, sequenced in a study of T cell responses to AZD1222 COVID-19 vaccine. The method was immunoSEQ multiplex PCR; TCRdb's version includes in-frame clones alone and lacks a portion of them. There are 130,000 to 150,000 clones in the sample; more than 70% occur only once, and less than 2.5% lies in the top ten. The sequences come from peripheral blood, collected on day 0 of AZD1222 vaccination. The receptors shown here come from an adult in good health.

This rearrangement joins TRBV3-1 (or the pseudogene TRBV3-2) to TRBJ1-1; the match to TRBD1 covers 11 bases. The CDR3 consists of 16 residues. CDR1 LGHDT and CDR2 YNNKEL come from the germline V gene (reference sequence). Trimming cost V 4 bases and J 1 base; bases outside gene matches: 5. CDR3 in DNA: TGTGCCAGCAGCCTCAGGACAGGGGGCGGGAACACTGAAGCTTTCTTT. The encoded protein is CASSLRTGGGNTEAFF.

The J gene is TRBJ2-5, the V gene TRBV2; D remains unclear. Trimming stripped 7 bases from V and 5 bases from J, with 17 bases between. Per germline, CDR1 SNHLY and CDR2 FYNNEI. CDR3 size: 14 residues. As DNA, the CDR3 is TGTGCCAGCACCGAGGTCCTAGGTTTGGAGACCCAGTACTTC. Its translation: CASTEVLGLETQYF.

The chain uses TRBV5-1 and TRBJ1-2, with 7 bases fitting TRBD1. Germline values: CDR1 SGHRS, CDR2 YFSETQ. Trimming at V came to 4 bases and at J to 4 bases, leaving 19 bases not matched to a gene. This CDR3 has 18 amino acids. The CDR3 bases are TGCGCCAGCAGCAGGAAATCCGGGACAGCCGATCTTCTCTATGGCTACACCTTC. It encodes CASSRKSGTADLLYGYTF.